This T cell receptor beta chain was obtained from a study of early T cells in non-severe SARS-CoV-2 infection. Overall study: Chains were unpaired, as sequencing was done on bulk RNA from unsorted whole blood.

Trimming removed 2 bases from V and 5 bases from J; junction bases left unmatched: 8. Germline-derived CDR1 and CDR2 are SQVTM and ANQGSEA. CDR3 length: 15 amino acids. This clonotype was seen repeatedly, ten times or more. Its antigen is currently unknown. Whole-study results and caveats: Missing private and CD4 specificities, VDJdb matching favored anti-spike CD8 responses.

The library protocol tagged individual cDNA molecules with unique molecular identifiers. TCRdb ran MiXCR on the 5' RACE reads and lists one entry per CDR3 protein. Of 50,000 or so distinct CDR3 sequences listed, roughly 8% are singletons. The chain couples TRBV29-1 to TRBJ2-1; 8 nucleotides match TRBD1. Sequencing was done on a sample of whole blood. The TCR sequence derives from an adult who was a healthcare worker with PCR-confirmed SARS-CoV-2 infection or an uninfected control (not recorded which). In nucleotides, the CDR3 is TGCAGCGTTGAATCTCCAGGGGGCTTCGACAATGAGCAGTTCTTC. This gives the protein CSVESPGGFDNEQFF.